This TCR beta chain stems from a study of T cells in Graves' hyperthyroidism and ophthalmopathy. General study results and limits: The model foresaw ophthalmopathy a median about 6.5 months prior to onset. A model using 13 V-J features told ophthalmopathy apart from stable hyperthyroidism. The majority of expanded thyroid clonotypes above 0.001 also appeared in blood.

Amplification of TCR beta CDR3 regions was performed using RNA transcripts as template. The study used the HTBI primer set for a first-round RT-PCR of the TCR CDR3. From the multiplex PCR reads, TCRdb called clonotypes with MiXCR, one entry per CDR3 protein. Of approximately 610,000 distinct CDR3 sequences in the sample, roughly 15% were seen once. The V end was cut by 2 bases, the J end by 8 bases, with 12 bases between. The CDR3 is 13 amino acids. Germline V lookup: CDR1 SGHDN, CDR2 FVKESK. Concerning this clonotype: What it binds is not known.

Approximately 10 ml of fresh peripheral blood supplied the PBMCs. The sequence came from a woman aged 40-49 years with Graves' ophthalmopathy. The chain is built from TRBV14 and TRBJ1-2; D gene unclear. Sequenced sample: blood. The CDR3 spells CASSQRLNYGYTF. The CDR3 nucleotides read TGTGCCAGCAGCCAACGTCTTAATTACGGCTACACCTTC.